The following is a T cell receptor beta chain sequence with its context. The data stem from a study of blood T cell repertoires in COVID-19. V gave up 3 bases and J gave up 4 bases; unmatched junction bases: 4. Germline V lookup: CDR1 LNHDA, CDR2 SQIVND (reference sequence). The CDR3 totals 15 residues. Assay: immunoSEQ multiplex PCR; the TCRdb copy retains only in-frame clones and omits some. The sample records about 260,000 clones, about 83% being singletons. Sequenced sample: peripheral blood. This TCR was recovered from a woman in her thirties or forties who had recovered from COVID-19. The chain employs TRBV19 and TRBJ2-7; TRBD1 aligns across 12 bases. The CDR3 spells CASSIGTGGFYEQYF. Here the CDR3 DNA reads TGTGCCAGTAGTATCGGGACAGGGGGCTTTTACGAGCAGTACTTC.